The source of this T cell receptor beta chain is a study of radiotherapy plus CTLA-4 blockade in lung cancer. Study in general: Among enrolled patients, less than 20% responded and 31% achieved disease control.

As to this clone: Its antigen is unidentified.

Participants had chemo-refractory metastatic non-small-cell lung cancer and were treated with focal radiation plus ipilimumab CTLA-4 blockade. General study points: It was early blood T cell clone dynamics, with interferon-beta, that reportedly best predicted response.

Assay: immunoSEQ multiplex PCR; the TCRdb copy retains only in-frame clones and omits some. The sample has some 110,000 clones, 85% to 90% seen once. The length of the CDR3 is 13 residues. Germline V lookup: CDR1 SGHRS, CDR2 YFSETQ. V lost 7 bases and J lost 5, with 15 bases in between. The sequence came from a human donor with non-small cell lung cancer that progressed on radiotherapy plus ipilimumab. The rearrangement links TRBV5-1 to TRBJ2-5, with D perhaps being TRBD1 or TRBD2 (5 bases each). Material: peripheral blood, obtained from a patient treated with radiotherapy plus ipilimumab. CDR3 nucleotide sequence: TGCGCCAGCTTCTCTGGGGGAGACGAGACCCAGTACTTC. Translated, it gives CASFSGGDETQYF.